This passage covers 30 T cell receptor beta chains from one sample sequenced in a study of cytomegalovirus exposure and HLA in healthy donors. Vbeta (60) and Jbeta (13) primers were used in the PCR. The table came from immunoSEQ multiplex PCR; TCRdb's copy has only in-frame clones and leaves some out. The table shows under 110,000 clones, with more than 70% occurring only once. The sample consisted of PBMCs. The source is a middle-aged man in good health and CMV-seronegative.

This chain connects TRBV27 to TRBJ1-2, with 8 bases fitting TRBD1. CDR1 is MNHEY and CDR2 is SMNVEV in the germline V gene (reference sequence). J was trimmed by 7 bases and V by 3 bases; bases with no gene match: 7. This CDR3 has 14 residues. The CDR3 DNA sequence: TGTGCCAGCAGTTTCTACAGGGGGTCCTCTGGCTACACCTTC. Residues: CASSFYRGSSGYTF.

Turning to this clone: At one boundary the junction diverges from the germline segment, which might be a read error. The V call is TRBV10-3, the J call TRBJ1-5; D gene unclear. Germline loops: CDR1 ENHRY, CDR2 SYGVKD. The CDR3 runs to 14 residues. The CDR3 spells CAISGGFSDQPQHF. The CDR3, as DNA: TGTGCCATCAGTGGAGGATTTAGCGATCAGCCCCAGCATTTT.

V usage is TRBV2 and J usage is TRBJ1-4; maybe TRBD1 (5 bases). This CDR3 has 14 residues. The germline CDR1 and CDR2 sequences are SNHLY and FYNNEI. V lost 6 bases and J lost 4, with 12 bases in between. CDR3 nucleotide sequence: TGTGCCAGCAGGGGGCCCCGGAGTAATGAAAAACTGTTTTTT. Its protein product is CASRGPRSNEKLFF.

This chain joins TRBV29-1 and TRBJ1-5; TRBD1 aligns across 7 bases. The germline V gene has CDR1 SQVTM and CDR2 ANQGSEA. With V trimmed by 7 bases and J by 2 bases, 8 bases remained unmatched. The CDR3 runs 14 residues. The DNA of the CDR3 is TGCAGCGCCCAAGGGGACAGCGGCAATCAGCCCCAGCATTTT. Its protein is CSAQGDSGNQPQHF.

CDR3 protein: CASIPLAGAAYEQYF. CDR3 DNA sequence: TGTGCCAGCATACCGTTAGCGGGGGCAGCCTACGAGCAGTACTTC. The chain carries TRBV2 and TRBJ2-7; 9 bases agree with TRBD2. The CDR3 has 15 amino acids. V lost 7 bases and J lost 2; bases outside the gene matches: 9. Germline V lookup: CDR1 SNHLY, CDR2 FYNNEI.

The gene calls are TRBV12-1 and TRBJ1-4; the D call TRBD1 from the table was never checked on the DNA. TRBV12-1 is labeled a pseudogene. The CDR3 spans 15 residues. CDR3 nucleotide sequence: TGTGCCAGCAGCACAAATCAGACAGGCTGTGAAAAACTGTTTTTT. Amino acids: CASSTNQTGCEKLFF.

The chain couples TRBV5-6 to TRBJ1-2; 8 bases are shared with TRBD1. The CDR3 is made up of 14 amino acids. Per germline, CDR1 SGHDT and CDR2 YYEEEE. Trimming took 4 bases from V and 7 from J; bases not matched to a gene: 9. The CDR3 loop reads CASSSWTGRAGYTF. The CDR3 DNA reads as TGTGCCAGCAGCAGCTGGACAGGGAGGGCTGGCTACACCTTC.

The genes are TRBV18 and TRBJ1-2; 7 nucleotides line up with TRBD1. J gave up 6 bases and V 3 bases, and 4 bases lay outside the gene matches. The CDR3 runs to 13 residues. Germline-derived CDR1 and CDR2 are KGHSH and LQKENI. The CDR3 DNA reads TGTGCCAGCTCACCGACAGGGCTGGATGGCTACACCTTC. Translated: CASSPTGLDGYTF.

This rearrangement joins TRBV2 to TRBJ2-7, with 9 bases fitting TRBD2. The CDR3 consists of 13 residues. In germline, CDR1 is SNHLY, CDR2 FYNNEI. After removal of 6 bases from V and 3 bases from J, the junction contained 3 bases not matched to a gene. The CDR3 DNA reads TGTGCCAGCAGAGGGACTAGCCTCTACGAGCAGTACTTC. Its translation: CASRGTSLYEQYF.

This chain joins TRBV2 and TRBJ1-5; D is perhaps TRBD1 (5 bases). Trimming stripped 1 base from V and 4 bases from J, with 20 bases between. Germline CDR1 SNHLY, CDR2 FYNNEI. The CDR3 totals 18 residues. DNA of the CDR3: TGTGCCAGCAGTGAAGGATTTGCGGCGGGACGGGCGAATCAGCCCCAGCATTTT. Protein: CASSEGFAAGRANQPQHF.

On this clone: Other DNA sequences in this sample translate to the same CDR3. The rearrangement joins TRBV9 to TRBJ1-2; TRBD1 matches at 8 bases. This CDR3 spans 14 amino acids. CDR1 and CDR2 from the germline V gene are SGDLS and YYNGEE. Trimming removed 4 bases from V and 1 base from J; junction bases left unmatched: 3. DNA of the CDR3: TGTGCCAGCAGCCCCGGACAGGGTAACTATGGCTACACCTTC. Its protein product is CASSPGQGNYGYTF.

This clone has only one observation. J is TRBJ2-3 and V is TRBV18; TRBD2 aligns across 15 bases. Germline V CDR1 and CDR2: KGHSH, LQKENI. Germline trimming cut 4 bases from V and 0 bases from J; bases unmatched to any gene: 14. The CDR3 totals 21 residues. The chain's CDR3 is CASSRSKSGTSGGKSTDTQYF. CDR3 DNA sequence: TGTGCCAGCTCACGATCAAAGTCCGGGACTAGCGGGGGGAAAAGCACAGATACGCAGTATTTT.

This clone has just one count. This chain uses TRBV2 with TRBJ2-4; TRBD1 might be the D (6 bases). Germline CDR1 and CDR2: SNHLY and FYNNEI. V shed 4 bases and J shed 6 bases, with 16 bases lying between them. This CDR3 comprises 15 residues. The CDR3 spells CASSGQGMPVNIQYF. In nucleotides, the CDR3 is TGTGCCAGCAGTGGGCAGGGGATGCCAGTAAACATTCAGTACTTC. The whole variable domain, remainder taken from reference TRBV2 and TRBJ2-4, is EPEVTQTPSHQVTQMGQEVILRCVPISNHLYFYWYRQILGQKVEFLVSFYNNEISEKSEIFDDQFSVERPDGSNFTLKIRSTKLEDSAMYFCASSGQGMPVNIQYFGAGTRLSVL.

The CDR3: CASSLSSGGGYTF. The CDR3 bases are TGCGCCAGCAGCTTGAGTTCCGGGGGGGGCTACACCTTC. The J gene is TRBJ1-2, the V gene TRBV5-1; D possibly corresponds to TRBD1 (5 bases). Germline CDR1 SGHRS, CDR2 YFSETQ. The CDR3 totals 13 residues. The V and J ends lost 1 base and 8 bases respectively, with 12 bases between them.

The rearrangement uses TRBV11-2 and TRBJ2-1; 9 bases map to TRBD2. Germline values: CDR1 SGHAT, CDR2 FQNNGV. There are 18 residues in the CDR3. The V gene end was trimmed by 2 bases and the J gene end by 9 bases; junction bases not matched to a gene: 17. CDR3 coding DNA: TGTGCCAGCAGCTTAAATCGACTGAGGGGCGGGGGGGCCAGTGAGCAGTTCTTC. This sequence encodes CASSLNRLRGGGASEQFF.

This chain links TRBV5-1 with TRBJ2-7, with 10 bases fitting TRBD2. The V segment lost 4 bases and the J segment 5 bases; nucleotides outside the gene matches: 12. Germline-derived CDR1 and CDR2 are SGHRS and YFSETQ. This CDR3 has 16 residues. The CDR3 reads CASSLPAAGGPDEQYF. Here the CDR3 DNA reads TGCGCCAGCAGCCTTCCAGCAGCGGGGGGGCCGGACGAGCAGTACTTC.

DNA for the CDR3: TGTGCCAGCAGCTTGGCCCTGACAAGGGGAATGAACACTGAAGCTTTCTTT. Translated: CASSLALTRGMNTEAFF. The chain links TRBV5-6 to TRBJ1-1, with D perhaps TRBD1 (5 bases). The CDR3 sequence is 17 residues long. Germline CDR1 reads SGHDT; CDR2 reads YYEEEE. With 0 bases removed from V and 0 bases from J, the gap between germline ends came to 15 bases.

This sequence joins TRBV19 and TRBJ1-5, with TRBD1 matching 7 bases. J gave up 7 bases and V 1 base, and 10 bases lay outside the gene matches. The CDR3 sequence is 16 residues long. Per germline, CDR1 LNHDA and CDR2 SQIVND (reference sequence). For the CDR3, the DNA is TGTGCCAGTAGTATAGCGGTTCGGGCAGGGGGACAGCCCCAGCATTTT. Translation: CASSIAVRAGGQPQHF.

This clone was seen a few times. Additional DNA sequences in this sample encode the identical CDR3. V usage is TRBV19 and J usage is TRBJ1-6; D perhaps matches TRBD1 (6 bases). V lost 3 bases to trimming and J lost 0 bases, with 12 bases between them. The CDR3 totals 17 residues. CDR1 LNHDA and CDR2 SQIVND come from the germline V gene (reference sequence). CDR3 coding DNA: TGTGCCAGTAGTATTGGGCAGGGGAGCTCCTATAATTCACCCCTCCACTTT. Its protein is CASSIGQGSSYNSPLHF.

This sequence joins TRBV6-1 and TRBJ1-5; 8 bases map to TRBD1. This CDR3 is built from 14 residues. Germline V gene sequence: CDR1 MNHNS, CDR2 SASEGT. J was trimmed by 7 bases and V by 7 bases; bases with no gene match: 9. The CDR3 nucleotides are TGTGCCAGCAATGAGCTAGACAGGGGACAGCCCCAGCATTTT. Translated, it gives CASNELDRGQPQHF.

In its sample, this clone was seen once. This chain connects TRBV7-2 to TRBJ2-3, with 7 bases lining up with TRBD2. The CDR3 loop spans 15 amino acids. Germline CDR1 and CDR2: SGHTA and FQGNSA. With 2 bases clipped from V and 6 bases from J, the junction kept 8 bases outside the gene matches. The CDR3 loop is CASSLLAVGADTQYF. CDR3 bases: TGTGCCAGCAGCTTACTAGCGGTCGGCGCGGATACGCAGTATTTT. The full variable domain, its missing parts supplied by reference TRBV7-2 and TRBJ2-3, is GAGVSQSPSNKVTEKGKDVELRCDPISGHTALYWYRQSLGQGLEFLIYFQGNSAPDKSGLPSDRFSAERTGGSVSTLTIQRTQQEDSAVYLCASSLLAVGADTQYFGPGTRLTVL.

The chain joins TRBV10-1 to TRBJ1-1; D is unclear. V lost 4 bases and J lost 4, with 10 bases in between. Germline lookup yields CDR1 WNHNN and CDR2 SYGVQD (reference sequence). This CDR3 has 13 amino acids. CDR3 sequence: CASSAGFITEAFF. The CDR3, as DNA: TGCGCCAGCAGTGCCGGTTTCATCACTGAAGCTTTCTTT.

This sequence joins TRBV5-6 and TRBJ1-2, with unresolved D. CDR1 SGHDT and CDR2 YYEEEE come from the germline V gene. There are 13 residues in the CDR3. V lost 3 bases, J lost 8 bases, and 14 bases lay in between. Here the CDR3 DNA reads TGTGCCAGCAGCTCGGGTGCGAGCGGGGGCTACACCTTC. As protein: CASSSGASGGYTF.

This chain links TRBV5-1 with TRBJ2-3, with TRBD2 matching 10 bases. There are 15 residues in the CDR3. Trimming at V came to 0 bases and at J to 3 bases, leaving 1 base not matched to a gene. Germline loops: CDR1 SGHRS, CDR2 YFSETQ. CDR3 DNA: TGCGCCAGCAGCTTGGCTAGCGGGGGTACAGATACGCAGTATTTT. The encoded protein is CASSLASGGTDTQYF.

The chain carries TRBV9 and TRBJ1-3; D gene uncertain. Per the germline V gene, CDR1 is SGDLS and CDR2 is YYNGEE. V lost 4 bases and J lost 1, with 15 bases in between. This CDR3 is built from 16 residues. In nucleotides, the CDR3 is TGTGCCAGCAGCCCCAGGAGGTCGGGGTCTGGAAACACCATATATTTT. It yields the protein CASSPRRSGSGNTIYF. Full variable domain (remainder filled in from reference TRBV9 and TRBJ1-3): DSGVTQTPKHLITATGQRVTLRCSPRSGDLSVYWYQQSLDQGLQFLIQYYNGEERAKGNILERFSAQQFPDLHSELNLSSLELGDSALYFCASSPRRSGSGNTIYFGEGSWLTVV.

This clone was detected only once. The chain couples TRBV4-2 to TRBJ1-5; maybe TRBD1 (6 bases). This CDR3 is built from 14 residues. Trimming shortened V by 0 bases and J by 7 bases, and 10 bases separated the two germline ends. Looked up from germline, CDR1 is LGHNA and CDR2 is YNFKEQ. The DNA for the CDR3 is TGTGCCAGCAGCCAAGAAGGGGGATACCAGCCCCAGCATTTT. It encodes CASSQEGGYQPQHF.

In regard to this clone: Additional DNA sequences in this sample encode the identical CDR3. The J gene is TRBJ1-1, the V gene TRBV29-1, with D hard to call. Germline V gene data show CDR1 as SQVTM and CDR2 as ANQGSEA. V was pared by 4 bases and J by 5 bases, with 14 bases between. The CDR3 contains 13 residues. CDR3 region: CSVARYGRTEAFF. CDR3 DNA sequence: TGCAGCGTTGCCAGGTACGGGAGGACTGAAGCTTTCTTT. The variable domain in full, completed from reference TRBV29-1 and TRBJ1-1, reads SAVISQKPSRDICQRGTSLTIQCQVDSQVTMMFWYRQQPGQSLTLIATANQGSEATYESGFVIDKFPISRPNLTFSTLTVSNMSPEDSSIYLCSVARYGRTEAFFGQGTRLTVV.

DNA for the CDR3: TGTGCCAGCAGCTTAGGGGTAGCGGGGGACGAGCAGTACTTC. Translating it yields CASSLGVAGDEQYF. V and J are TRBV7-6 and TRBJ2-7; TRBD2 matches 9 bases. CDR1 is SGHVS and CDR2 is FNYEAQ in the germline V gene. CDR3 length: 14 amino acids. V was clipped by 1 base and J by 5 bases; unmatched bases: 3. The full variable domain, completed using reference TRBV7-6 and TRBJ2-7, is GAGVSQSPRYKVTKRGQDVALRCDPISGHVSLYWYRQALGQGPEFLTYFNYEAQQDKSGLPNDRFSAERPEGSISTLTIQRTEQRDSAMYRCASSLGVAGDEQYFGPGTRLTVT.

DNA for the CDR3: TGTGCCAGTAGTGGAGGACAGGGATCCGGGGAGCTGTTTTTT. This sequence encodes CASSGGQGSGELFF. The chain uses TRBV19 and TRBJ2-2; 8 nucleotides agree with TRBD1. This CDR3 region has 14 residues. V trimming: 5 bases; J trimming: 6 bases; junction bases outside the gene matches: 5. Per the germline V gene, CDR1 is LNHDA and CDR2 is SQIVND (reference sequence).

The chain couples TRBV2 to TRBJ1-5, with 11 bases identical to TRBD1. The CDR3 loop spans 17 amino acids. The germline CDR1 and CDR2 sequences are SNHLY and FYNNEI. V lost 6 bases, J lost 6 bases, and 13 bases stayed unmatched. CDR3 amino acids: CASSGDRGSQRTQPQHF. CDR3 bases: TGTGCCAGCAGCGGGGACAGGGGGTCCCAACGTACTCAGCCCCAGCATTTT. Combining the CDR3 with reference TRBV2 and TRBJ1-5 gives the whole variable domain EPEVTQTPSHQVTQMGQEVILRCVPISNHLYFYWYRQILGQKVEFLVSFYNNEISEKSEIFDDQFSVERPDGSNFTLKIRSTKLEDSAMYFCASSGDRGSQRTQPQHFGDGTRLSIL.